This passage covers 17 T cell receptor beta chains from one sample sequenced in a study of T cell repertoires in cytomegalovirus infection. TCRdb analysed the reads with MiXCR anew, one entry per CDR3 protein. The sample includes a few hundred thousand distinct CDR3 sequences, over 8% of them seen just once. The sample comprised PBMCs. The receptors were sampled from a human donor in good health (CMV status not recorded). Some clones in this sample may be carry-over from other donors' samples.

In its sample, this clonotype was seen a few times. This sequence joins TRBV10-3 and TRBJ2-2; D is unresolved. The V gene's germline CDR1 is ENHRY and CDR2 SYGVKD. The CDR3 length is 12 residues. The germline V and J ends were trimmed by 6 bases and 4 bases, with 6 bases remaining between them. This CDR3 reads CAIRGFTGELFF. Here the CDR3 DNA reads TGTGCCATCAGGGGGTTCACCGGGGAGCTGTTTTTT.

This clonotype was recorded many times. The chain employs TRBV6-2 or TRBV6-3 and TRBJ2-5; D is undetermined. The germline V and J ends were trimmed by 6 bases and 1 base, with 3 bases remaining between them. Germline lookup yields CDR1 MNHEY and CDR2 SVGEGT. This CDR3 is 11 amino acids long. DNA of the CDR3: TGTGCCAGCAGAGTCCAAGAGACCCAGTACTTC. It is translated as CASRVQETQYF.

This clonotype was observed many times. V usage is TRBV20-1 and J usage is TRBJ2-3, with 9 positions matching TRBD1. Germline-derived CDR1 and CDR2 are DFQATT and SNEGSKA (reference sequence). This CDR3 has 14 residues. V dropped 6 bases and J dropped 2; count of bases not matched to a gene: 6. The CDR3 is CSATGQGYTDTQYF. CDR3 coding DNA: TGCAGTGCAACGGGACAGGGATACACAGATACGCAGTATTTT.

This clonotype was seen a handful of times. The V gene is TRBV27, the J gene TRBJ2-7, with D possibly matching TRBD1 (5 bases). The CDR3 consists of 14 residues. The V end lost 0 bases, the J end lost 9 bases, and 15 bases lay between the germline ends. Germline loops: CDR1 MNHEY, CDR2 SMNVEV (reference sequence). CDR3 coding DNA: TGTGCCAGCAGTTTATCTGCCTCCGACAGTGGGCAGTACTTC. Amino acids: CASSLSASDSGQYF.

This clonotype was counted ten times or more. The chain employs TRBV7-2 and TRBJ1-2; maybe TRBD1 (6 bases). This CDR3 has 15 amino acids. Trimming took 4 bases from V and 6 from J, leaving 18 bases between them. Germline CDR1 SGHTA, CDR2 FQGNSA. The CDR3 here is CASSYRQESLDGYTF. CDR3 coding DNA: TGTGCCAGCAGCTACCGACAGGAATCCCTTGATGGCTACACCTTC.

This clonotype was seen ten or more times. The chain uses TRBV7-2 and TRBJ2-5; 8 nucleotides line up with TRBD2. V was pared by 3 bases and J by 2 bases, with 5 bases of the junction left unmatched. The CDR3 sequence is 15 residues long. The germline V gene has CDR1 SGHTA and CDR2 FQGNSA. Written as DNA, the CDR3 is TGTGCCAGCAGCTTGAAGACTAGCGATCAAGAGACCCAGTACTTC. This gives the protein CASSLKTSDQETQYF. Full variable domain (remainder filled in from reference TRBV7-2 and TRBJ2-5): GAGVSQSPSNKVTEKGKDVELRCDPISGHTALYWYRQSLGQGLEFLIYFQGNSAPDKSGLPSDRFSAERTGGSVSTLTIQRTQQEDSAVYLCASSLKTSDQETQYFGPGTRLLVL.

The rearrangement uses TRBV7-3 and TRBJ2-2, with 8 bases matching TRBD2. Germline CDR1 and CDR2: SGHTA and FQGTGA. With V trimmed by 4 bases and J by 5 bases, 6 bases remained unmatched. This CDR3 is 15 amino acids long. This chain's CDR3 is CASSSGGAGTGELFF. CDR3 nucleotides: TGTGCCAGCAGCTCCGGGGGGGCCGGAACCGGGGAGCTGTTTTTT.

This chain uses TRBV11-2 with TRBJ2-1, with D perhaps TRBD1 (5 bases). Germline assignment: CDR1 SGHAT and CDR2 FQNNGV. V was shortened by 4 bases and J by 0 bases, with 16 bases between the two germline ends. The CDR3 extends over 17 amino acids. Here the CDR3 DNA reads TGTGCCAGCAGCTCCGGTCGACAGACCGGCTCCTACAATGAGCAGTTCTTC. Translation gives CASSSGRQTGSYNEQFF.

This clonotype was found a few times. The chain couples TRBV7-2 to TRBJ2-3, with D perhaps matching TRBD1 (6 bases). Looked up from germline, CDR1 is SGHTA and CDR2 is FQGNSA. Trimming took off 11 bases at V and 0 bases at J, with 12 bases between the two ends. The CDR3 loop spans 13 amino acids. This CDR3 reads CASQGGSTDTQYF. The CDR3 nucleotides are TGTGCCTCCCAAGGGGGTAGCACAGATACGCAGTATTTT.

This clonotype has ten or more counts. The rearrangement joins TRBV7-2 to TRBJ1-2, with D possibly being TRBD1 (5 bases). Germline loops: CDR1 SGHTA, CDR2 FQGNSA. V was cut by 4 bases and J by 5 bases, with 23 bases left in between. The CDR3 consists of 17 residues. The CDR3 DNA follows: TGTGCCAGCAGCTCCTCGGCGGGGGAGGCTCAGGGTTATGGCTACACCTTC. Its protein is CASSSSAGEAQGYGYTF.

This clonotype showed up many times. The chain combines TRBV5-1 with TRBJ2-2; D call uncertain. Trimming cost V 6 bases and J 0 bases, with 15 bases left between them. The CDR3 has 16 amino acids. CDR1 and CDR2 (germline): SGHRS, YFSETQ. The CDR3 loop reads CASTLTVGTNTGELFF. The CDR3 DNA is TGCGCCAGCACCCTCACGGTGGGGACGAACACCGGGGAGCTGTTTTTT.

The CDR3 DNA sequence: TGCAGCGTTGAATCGGCCGGCCGACGAAACATTCAGTACTTC. It yields the protein CSVESAGRRNIQYF. The rearrangement joins TRBV29-1 to TRBJ2-4; D unclear. The V gene lost 2 bases and the J gene lost 6 bases, with 14 bases spanning the gap. The CDR3 runs 14 residues. Germline V gene lookup returns CDR1 SQVTM and CDR2 ANQGSEA.

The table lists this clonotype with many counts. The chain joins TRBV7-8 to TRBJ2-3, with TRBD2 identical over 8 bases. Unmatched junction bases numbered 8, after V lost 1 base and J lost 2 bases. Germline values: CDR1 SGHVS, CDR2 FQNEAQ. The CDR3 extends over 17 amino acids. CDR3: CASSLEVTSGDTDTQYF. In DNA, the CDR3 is TGTGCCAGCAGCTTAGAAGTTACTAGCGGTGACACAGATACGCAGTATTTT.

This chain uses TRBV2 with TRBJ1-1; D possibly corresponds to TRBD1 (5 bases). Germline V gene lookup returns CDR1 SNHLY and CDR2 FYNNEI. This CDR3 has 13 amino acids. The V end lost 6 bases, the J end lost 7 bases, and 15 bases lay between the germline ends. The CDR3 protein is CASRLTGGGEAFF. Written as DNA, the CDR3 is TGTGCCAGCAGACTAACAGGCGGGGGTGAAGCTTTCTTT.

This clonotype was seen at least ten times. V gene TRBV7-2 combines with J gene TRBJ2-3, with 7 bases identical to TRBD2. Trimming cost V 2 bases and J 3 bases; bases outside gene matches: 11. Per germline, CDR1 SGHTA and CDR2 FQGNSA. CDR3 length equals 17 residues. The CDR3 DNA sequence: TGTGCCAGCAGCTTATATAGGGGTCTAGCGGCGACAGATACGCAGTATTTT. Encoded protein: CASSLYRGLAATDTQYF.

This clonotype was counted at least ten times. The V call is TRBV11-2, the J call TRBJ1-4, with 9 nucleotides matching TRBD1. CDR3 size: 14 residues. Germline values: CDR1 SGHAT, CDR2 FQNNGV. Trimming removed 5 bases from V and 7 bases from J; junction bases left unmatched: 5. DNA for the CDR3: TGTGCCAGCAGCCCACAGGGGGCGAGTGAAAAACTGTTTTTT. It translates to CASSPQGASEKLFF.

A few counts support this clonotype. CDR3 nucleotides: TGTGCCAGCAGTTTAGAGGGTGGGCTTATGAATAGCAATCAGCCCCAGCATTTT. Its translation: CASSLEGGLMNSNQPQHF. The chain carries TRBV12-3 or TRBV12-4 and TRBJ1-5, with D unclear. Trimming pared 1 base from V and 0 bases from J, leaving 16 bases between. This CDR3 is 18 amino acids long.